The table lists the clone carrying this T cell receptor beta chain with a count of one. Antigen: not known. The data originate from a study of PD-L1 blockade in urothelial cancer. As for the study in general: Blood was tested 3 weeks (second dose) and 6 weeks into treatment. Typically, measured as a median, blood samples had approximately 130,000 T cells. General study findings and limits: TCR clonality was measured in pretreatment peripheral blood. Clonality below the median predicted better survival. Enhanced expansion of tumor-associated blood clones at 3 weeks characterized durable-benefit patients.

This CDR3 comprises 12 residues. Germline V CDR1 and CDR2: SGHAT, FQNNGV. The V gene lost 3 bases and the J gene lost 5 bases, with 8 bases spanning the gap. Clones were read by immunoSEQ multiplex PCR, and TCRdb kept only the in-frame ones, dropping some. The sample lists 70,000 to 90,000 clones; about 84% were seen once. Time point meaning: pretreatment peripheral blood. The sequence was collected from a man aged 55 to 70 with urothelial cancer. The chain joins TRBV11-2 to TRBJ2-7; D perhaps matches TRBD1 (6 bases). Sequencing was performed on PBMCs, taken around atezolizumab (anti-PD-L1) treatment. As DNA, the CDR3 is TGTGCCAGCAGCTTTACAGGGCACGAGCAGTACTTC. This codes for CASSFTGHEQYF.